This record concerns one TCR beta chain sequence. This receptor's antigen is unknown. No quality values exist for individual bases; no much larger clone is one base distant. The entry originates in a study of cytotoxic CD8 clonotypes in ibrutinib-treated CLL listed by TCRdb under 2021. About the study as a whole: In this cohort, 15 patients were treatment-naive and about ten were relapsed/refractory, while around 18 had unmutated IGHV. On average, each sample had roughly 260,000 productive templates and 96,000 or so productive rearrangements. Cryopreserved peripheral blood mononuclear cells were obtained prior to treatment, at the time of response, and at either disease progression or sustained remission. Response samples were taken after a median of 12 months on treatment, ranging from 6 to 36 months. Longitudinal samples were available for about 30% of the roughly 86 trial participants. Responses were partial in roughly 24 patients and complete in 2; after median approximately 67 months follow-up, roughly 15 stayed in remission and some twelve progressed. Patients were still on ibrutinib when every remission and progressive disease sample was collected. What the study reported, not specific to this receptor: Public clonotypes were found to be uncommon and were observed to contract or remain stable during treatment; the increase in clonality was shown to reflect expansion of private clonotypes at ibrutinib response. Sustained-remission and progressing patients did not have matched sampling times, and lymph node repertoires were not examined. Baseline clonality was found to be higher than that of age-matched healthy donors and was strongly correlated with circulating CD8+ T-cell counts. Clonality rose at ibrutinib response, remained stable during sustained remission, and dropped back toward baseline at progression.

The sample's time point label, decoded: approximately eleven months on ibrutinib. For TCR beta library preparation, roughly 2 micrograms of genomic DNA were extracted from the cryopreserved PBMCs. Longitudinal blood samples from CLL patients receiving ibrutinib monotherapy were subjected to high-throughput TCR beta sequencing. The patients took part in an open-label, single-center phase 2 trial of ibrutinib monotherapy. Between the V and J ends, shortened by 0 bases and 5 bases respectively, the junction contains 9 bases. Based on the germline V gene, the CDR1 and CDR2 sequences are SGHRS and YFSETQ. The CDR3 measures 14 amino acids from cysteine to phenylalanine. Here the CDR3 DNA is all that survives: 42 bases in frame from base 1. A MiSeq instrument was used for deep resolution sequencing, which targeted depths ranging from 1 in 1 million up to 1 in 200,000 T cells, with coverage averaging 10x for each clonotype. The immunoSEQ hsTCRB Kit was used to generate TCR beta libraries. From the authors' description of their analysis: The data were analyzed with ImmunoSEQ Analyzer and ImmunoSEQ Data Assistant, and V, D and J gene assignments followed IMGT definitions. Clonality was computed as one minus normalized Shannon entropy of productive rearrangement frequencies, ranging from 0 to 1. Public clonotype analysis was restricted to overrepresented clonotypes comprising at least 0.05% of each patient's repertoire. Roughly 13 repertoires from age-matched healthy donors, obtained from immuneACCESS, served as clonality controls. The immuneACCESS repertoire file appears here via TCRdb, limited to in-frame rearrangements. These files lack a portion of the clones; in checked studies, under half of the deficit traces to unresolved V genes, and the cause of the others is not known. V, J and clone size derive from that table, while D and trimming were established from the DNA sequence. This sample is represented by 200,000 or so clones; roughly 73% of them were singletons. About an eighth of the sample is in the top ten clones.

This material consisted of PBMCs, taken after 12 months of ibrutinib treatment. The chain is assembled from TRBV5-1 and TRBJ2-1; the D gene is not confidently resolved. This TCR was recovered from a human donor with chronic lymphocytic leukemia. The CDR3 region reads CASSLVPPNNEQFF. The DNA sequence is TGCGCCAGCAGCTTGGTCCCCCCAAACAATGAGCAGTTCTTC.